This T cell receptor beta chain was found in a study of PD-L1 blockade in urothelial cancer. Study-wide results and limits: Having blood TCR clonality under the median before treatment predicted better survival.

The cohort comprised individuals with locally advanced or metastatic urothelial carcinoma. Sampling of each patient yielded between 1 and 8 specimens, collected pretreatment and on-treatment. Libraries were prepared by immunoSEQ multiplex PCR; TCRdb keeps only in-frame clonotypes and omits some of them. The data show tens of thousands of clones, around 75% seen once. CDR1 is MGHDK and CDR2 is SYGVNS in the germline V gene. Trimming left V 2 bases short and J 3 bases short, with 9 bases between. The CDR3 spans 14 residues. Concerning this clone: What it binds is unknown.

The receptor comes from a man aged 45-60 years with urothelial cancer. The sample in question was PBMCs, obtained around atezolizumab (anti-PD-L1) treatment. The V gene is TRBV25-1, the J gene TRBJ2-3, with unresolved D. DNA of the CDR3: TGTGCCAGCAGTGAACAGGTAGATACAGATACGCAGTATTTT. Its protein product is CASSEQVDTDTQYF.